Here is one T cell receptor beta chain with its context. Donors had no recently reported acute infections or vaccinations and were HIV-negative. This CDR3 contains 10 residues. Deletions cut 7 bases from V and 6 bases from J, with 10 bases between. The germline V gene has CDR1 SQVTM and CDR2 ANQGSEA. These data belong to a study of shared clonotypes between healthy human individuals. Looking at the study overall: Donors consisted of two women and a few men between 18 and 49.

Only in-frame clones appear in the TCRdb table, and some are missing; sequencing was by immunoSEQ multiplex PCR. The sample comprises some 470,000 clones, about three quarters of which are singletons, and over 10% rests with the top ten. The chain employs TRBV29-1 and TRBJ2-7; D gene uncertain. Sequenced material: PBMCs. The clonotype comes from a middle-aged woman in good health. Some clones in this sample may be carry-over from other donors' samples. CDR3 bases: TGCAGCGCCCTCGGCACCGAGCAGTACTTC. It codes for CSALGTEQYF.